This TCR beta chain was sequenced for a study of T cells expressing NK-cell markers. Looking at the study overall: The authors derived TCR beta repertoires from sorted CD3+CD56+NKG2C+, CD3+CD56+NKG2C- and CD3+CD56-NKG2C+ T cells. The sequencing cohort of eight donors included seven HCMV-seropositive individuals and one seronegative individual. Study-wide results and caveats: Of CD8+ T cells, about 1.0-7.5% belonged to dominant NKG2C+ clonotypes in 5 to 7 donors.

On this clonotype: As yet, its antigen is unknown.

TCRdb reprocessed the 5' RACE reads, with one entry per CDR3 protein and no DNA. Seen in this sample are under 600,000 distinct CDR3 sequences; the ten most common clones hold over 1.3%. This clonotype was sampled from a woman in her 50s in good health. Source material: blood T cells: a sorted CD56 or NKG2C T cell subset, CD4+ or CD8+ T cells, or bulk PBMC T cells (not recorded which).

Here the CDR3 reads CASSLAGRDYGYTF. This chain uses TRBV12-3 or TRBV12-4 with TRBJ1-2. The CDR3 runs to 14 residues.